This is a list of T cell receptor beta chains from one sample in a study of control samples from healthy donors and cancer patients. Clones were sequenced by immunoSEQ multiplex PCR, and TCRdb holds only the in-frame ones, with some missing. The top ten hold around 50% of the sample, which has about 42,000 clones, roughly 85% seen once. The source material was blood. The receptors originated from a man aged 60-69 years in good health. Both conserved end residues are part of each CDR3. D genes are given only for firm matches. The listing skips clone size in some rows; elsewhere it reads once, few, many or a size class.

J | size | D | V | DNA | CDR3
TRBJ2-4 | - | TRBD2 | TRBV19 | TGTGCCAGTAGTATAAAGGCTAGCGGGAGTAAGAGCATTCAGTACTTC | CASSIKASGSKSIQYF
TRBJ1-5 | - | TRBD1 | TRBV7-2 | TGTGCCAGCAGCTTGGGACAGTGGGACAATCAGCCCCAGCATTTT | CASSLGQWDNQPQHF
TRBJ2-5 | - | - | TRBV5-1 | TGCGCCAGCAGTTCCGGGGCCCTGGAGACCCAGTACTTC | CASSSGALETQYF
TRBJ1-5 | few | - | TRBV28 | TGTGCCAGCAAGGTAGGACGGGGGAATCAGCCCCAGCATTTT | CASKVGRGNQPQHF
TRBJ2-2 | few | TRBD1 | TRBV10-3 | TGTGCCATCAGTGGGACAGGGGTGCGGACCGGGGAGCTGTTTTTT | CAISGTGVRTGELFF
TRBJ2-2 | - | TRBD2 | TRBV7-6 | TGTGCCAGCAGCTTAGGGCTAGCGGGAGGAGCCGGGGAGCTGTTTTTT | CASSLGLAGGAGELFF
TRBJ1-2 | once | - | TRBV7-3 | TGTGCCAGCAGCCGTAATCAGGGGACTAAAGGCTACACCTTC | CASSRNQGTKGYTF
TRBJ2-7 | once | - | TRBV6-1 | TGTGCCAGCAGTGAAGGAAGAAGGAGAACAGGCGGGTACGAGCAGTACTTC | CASSEGRRRTGGYEQYF
TRBJ1-4 | - | - | TRBV2 | TGTGCCAGCAGTCCGTCGGTGGGTCCTCGTGAAAAACTGTTTTTT | CASSPSVGPREKLFF
TRBJ1-2 | - | - | TRBV6-2/TRBV6-3 | TGTGCCAGCAGTCTCCTCCAAAGGAGTAATGGCTACACCTTC | CASSLLQRSNGYTF
TRBJ1-1 | - | - | TRBV7-2 | TGTGCCAGCAGCCCCGGTTCAGGGGTGAACACTGAAGCTTTCTTT | CASSPGSGVNTEAFF
TRBJ1-2 | - | TRBD1 | TRBV24-1 | TGTGCCACCAGTGATAACCAACCGGGACAGGGTTTGGATGGCTACACCTTC | CATSDNQPGQGLDGYTF
TRBJ2-2 | - | - | TRBV7-8 | TGTGCCAGCAGCGCTAGTAGGGAGCTGTTTTTT | CASSASRELFF
TRBJ1-5 | once | - | TRBV5-1 | TGCGCCAGCAGCTTAAACCCCGGCGTGGACGCCCAGCCCCAGCATTTT | CASSLNPGVDAQPQHF
TRBJ1-1 | - | - | TRBV18 | TGTGCCAGCTCTCCCAGACAGGACACTGAAGCTTTCTTT | CASSPRQDTEAFF
TRBJ2-1 | - | - | TRBV28 | TGTGCCAGCAGGTTAAGGAGCTCCTACAATGAGCAGTTCTTC | CASRLRSSYNEQFF
TRBJ1-4 | - | - | TRBV7-6 | TGTGCCAGCAGCCTTCGCGGAGAGCCAACTAATGAAAAACTGTTTTTT | CASSLRGEPTNEKLFF
TRBJ1-6 | - | - | TRBV5-5 | TGTGCCAGCAGCTTGGGCCCGGTGTCCATTTCACCCCTCCACTTT | CASSLGPVSISPLHF
TRBJ2-3 | - | - | TRBV18 | TGTGCCAGCTCACCCGAGGAAATCACAGATACGCAGTATTTT | CASSPEEITDTQYF
TRBJ1-3 | - | TRBD1 | TRBV27 | TGTGCCAGCAGTTTTTGGGAGGGGGCCCTCTCTGGAAACACCATATATTTT | CASSFWEGALSGNTIYF
TRBJ1-5 | - | - | TRBV15 | TGTGCCACCAGCAGAGTATTAGGGAACAATCAGCCCCAGCATTTT | CATSRVLGNNQPQHF
TRBJ2-7 | - | TRBD1 | TRBV10-3 | TGTGCCATCAGTGTACCCCCTGGGACAGGGGGTTACGAGCAGTACTTC | CAISVPPGTGGYEQYF
TRBJ1-1 | - | TRBD1 | TRBV12-3/TRBV12-4 | TGTGCCAGCAATCAAGATAGACAGGGTAGAGCTTTCTTT | CASNQDRQGRAFF
TRBJ2-1 | - | - | TRBV29-1 | TGCAGCGTTGAAGGGGAAATGTTTGAGCAGTTCTTC | CSVEGEMFEQFF
TRBJ1-2 | few | TRBD1 | TRBV9 | TGTGCCAGCAGCCAAGAGGGGGCGGGGAACTATGGCTACACCTTC | CASSQEGAGNYGYTF
TRBJ2-1 | - | TRBD1 | TRBV19 | TGTGCCAGTAGTAGTGACAGGGGACTTTACAATGAGCAGTTCTTC | CASSSDRGLYNEQFF
TRBJ1-5 | few | - | TRBV19 | TGTGCCAGTAGTATCAGGGGCGCTCAGCCCCAGCATTTT | CASSIRGAQPQHF